The T cell receptor (beta chain) described here comes from a study of radiotherapy plus CTLA-4 blockade in lung cancer (dated by TCRdb to 2016 to 2018). For the study in its entirety: Objective responses occurred in around 19% of enrolled patients, and under 40% achieved disease control. Here is what the overall study found, with its caveats: TCR clones derived from tumors expanded in peripheral blood after treatment with radiotherapy and ipilimumab. The strongest predictors of response, as reported, were early dynamic changes in blood T cell clones along with a rise in serum interferon-beta after radiation.

To note about this clone: Its antigen is currently not known. No base quality values were provided; no much bigger clone lies one nucleotide off.

Taken from cysteine to phenylalanine, the CDR3 has 12 residues. Only CDR3 DNA is held: 36 bases, read in frame from base 1. Compared with germline, V lacks 3 bases and J lacks 6 bases; bases without a gene match: 2. For CDR1 and CDR2, the germline V gene lists SGDLS and YYNGEE. The study evaluated CTLA-4 blockade (ipilimumab) given together with focal radiation therapy in patients who had chemo-refractory metastatic non-small-cell lung cancer. The library relied on the immunoSEQ multiplex PCR assay. What TCRdb holds here is the immuneACCESS table cut down to in-frame rearrangements. Part of the clones is not present; checked against another copy, under half of the missing clones reflect an unresolved V gene, and the others are unexplained. This sample comprises roughly 53,000 clones, 79% of them detected only once. The top ten clones comprise 3% to 4% of the sample.

The chain couples TRBV9 to TRBJ1-1, and TRBD1 aligns with 7 junction nucleotides. Source: peripheral blood, taken from a patient treated with radiotherapy plus ipilimumab. This receptor was obtained from a human donor with non-small cell lung cancer who had a partial response to radiotherapy plus ipilimumab. Here is the DNA: TGTGCCAGCAGCGCAGGGGGAGCTGAAGCTTTCTTT. It specifies CASSAGGAEAFF.